This TCR beta chain was identified during a study of blood T cell repertoires in COVID-19 (dated by TCRdb to the early 2020s). Study-level background: The collaborator samples originated in the United States, Italy and Spain and spanned the acute and convalescent phases of COVID-19. The prospective study material was composed of cDNA or gDNA derived from T cells, B-cell-depleted T cells, or PBMCs. Deeply sampled blood TCRbeta repertoires from subjects exposed to, actively infected with, or recovered from COVID-19 were included in the dataset. A freely available public database, intended as a resource for researchers studying the immune response to SARS-CoV-2, is where the repertoires were released. Samples were obtained from the ongoing ImmuneRACE study (first 160 participants) and from over a thousand subjects provided by 6 global collaborators. A de-identified subject ID, COVID-19 status, age in years and sex were almost always included in the sample metadata. HLA class I and class II types, where available, came from metadata supplied by the sample provider rather than from assay-based typing. Broad study findings and their caveats: The amount of clinical and demographic metadata varied by source and participant and was provided uncurated.

Participants in the prospective study were enrolled through a virtual design, were aged roughly 18 to 100 years, and lived in roughly 24 United States geographic areas. To assign participants to cohorts, the prospective study relied on clinical history that participants themselves reported in a screening survey and a study questionnaire. A participant counted as exposed if, within 2 weeks of entering the study, that participant had been in contact with someone who had a PCR-confirmed or clinician-diagnosed COVID-19 case. Each participant in the prospective study had whole blood, serum and a nasopharyngeal or oropharyngeal swab collected by mobile phlebotomists. Over a roughly 2-month period, participants in the prospective study had the option of providing additional blood draws and questionnaires. Blood samples from the prospective study were shipped frozen or at room temperature prior to DNA extraction.

Taken from the germline V gene, the CDR1 and CDR2 loops are SGHNT and YENEEA. Germline trimming amounts to 3 bases on V and 6 bases on J, with 2 as the count of junction bases outside the gene matches. Spanning cysteine to phenylalanine, the CDR3 consists of 13 amino acids. Solely the CDR3 DNA is kept, with 39 bases framed from the first base. This clone was counted only a few times. Its antigen is not yet known. No much larger clone exists at a distance of one base, and base qualities are not known. The immunoSEQ Assay, a bias-controlled multiplex PCR, was used to amplify TCRbeta CDR3 regions from genomic DNA. The authors' pipeline ran thus. Within the assay, amplification of reference gene primers was used to estimate how many nucleated cells each sample contained. Sequence reads were collapsed and filtered to measure the absolute abundance of every unique TCRbeta CDR3 rearrangement. Productive Simpson clonality was computed per sample as the square root of Simpson's diversity index over productive rearrangements. TCRdb took over this immuneACCESS table, retaining in-frame rearrangements with V and J assigned. Such tables are incomplete; in checked studies, under half of the missing clones stem from an unresolved V gene, and the remainder is unexplained. V, J and clone size are taken as reported in that table, and D and trimming were inferred from the DNA itself. The sample has over 200,000 clones on record, 70% to 90% of them singletons. Together, the top ten hold 4.5% to 5.5% of the sample.

The sequence is built from TRBV11-3 and TRBJ1-2, with 9 bases in between that match TRBD1. The TCR originated in a woman under 40 who had been exposed to COVID-19. Sequenced: PBMCs or T cells enriched from blood (not recorded which). CDR3 region: CASSFDRGNGYTF. The DNA is as follows: TGTGCCAGCAGCTTCGACAGGGGGAATGGCTACACCTTC.